The 23 T cell receptor beta chains below were found in one sample sequenced in a study of persistence of HIV-infected CD4 T cells. The stimulus was an HIV-1 Gag 15-mer peptide pool, 1 ug/peptide/mL. Memory cells lacking CD40L and CD69 with high CD45RO were sorted. The immunoSEQ assay was version 4, run in survey mode. Libraries were prepared by immunoSEQ multiplex PCR; TCRdb keeps only in-frame clonotypes and omits some of them. The sample has just over 35,000 clones, about 84% seen once. These receptors' targets are unknown. The starting material was cultured CD4+ T cells from PBMCs, obtained from a patient who received antiretroviral therapy. Every receptor here comes from an adult with HIV. The donor label of this sample is uncertain.

The CDR3 nucleotides are TGTGCCAGCAGTTTATGGACAGGGGGCCGCAATGAGCAGTTCTTC. Its translation is CASSLWTGGRNEQFF. V and J are TRBV27 and TRBJ2-1; 11 positions agree with TRBD1. Germline loops: CDR1 MNHEY, CDR2 SMNVEV (reference sequence). The CDR3 is 15 amino acids. V shed 1 base, J shed 6 bases, and the junction held 2 bases outside the gene matches.

Only a few counts were recorded for this clone. V is TRBV6-1 and J is TRBJ2-1; D is unresolved. The CDR3 has 14 residues. The V end lost 1 base, the J end lost 6 bases, and 10 bases lay between the germline ends. CDR1 is MNHNS and CDR2 is SASEGT in the germline V gene. The chain's CDR3 is CASSEDEAVNEQFF. DNA for the CDR3: TGTGCCAGCAGTGAAGATGAGGCAGTCAATGAGCAGTTCTTC.

The gene calls are TRBV3-1 (or the pseudogene TRBV3-2) and TRBJ1-6; D might be TRBD1 (6 bases). Trimming removed 0 bases from V and 3 bases from J, with 9 bases in between. The CDR3 consists of 16 residues. Germline V gene sequence: CDR1 LGHDT, CDR2 YNNKEL (reference sequence). The CDR3 DNA reads as TGTGCCAGCAGCCAAGATGCCAGGGGCTATAATTCACCCCTCCACTTT. It is translated as CASSQDARGYNSPLHF.

In DNA form, the CDR3 reads TGCAGCGTGGGTTCCGGGACAGGGGGCAGGAGCTATGGCTACACCTTC. Translated, it gives CSVGSGTGGRSYGYTF. The gene calls are TRBV29-1 and TRBJ1-2, with TRBD1 matching over 12 bases. With 6 bases clipped from V and 4 bases from J, the junction kept 12 bases outside the gene matches. The CDR3 is 16 amino acids. Germline-derived CDR1 and CDR2 are SQVTM and ANQGSEA.

The chain recombines TRBV5-1 with TRBJ1-4; D not resolved. Germline CDR1 and CDR2: SGHRS and YFSETQ. This CDR3 is built from 16 residues. Trimming cost V 3 bases and J 3 bases, with 15 bases left between them. This CDR3 is CASSYGVRASNEKLFF. DNA for the CDR3: TGCGCCAGCAGCTATGGGGTGAGGGCCTCTAATGAAAAACTGTTTTTT.

The J gene is TRBJ1-5, the V gene TRBV9, with 7 nucleotides matching TRBD1. The length of the CDR3 is 14 residues. Per germline, CDR1 SGDLS and CDR2 YYNGEE. V lost 0 bases to trimming and J lost 7 bases; unmatched junction nucleotides: 4. The CDR3 sequence is CASSVGQGGQPQHF. Written as DNA, the CDR3 is TGTGCCAGCAGCGTAGGGCAGGGGGGACAGCCCCAGCATTTT.

This CDR3 reads CASSRVSGGFNEQFF. For the CDR3, the DNA is TGTGCCAGCAGCCGCGTCAGCGGGGGGTTCAATGAGCAGTTCTTC. The chain carries TRBV7-3 and TRBJ2-1; TRBD2 matches 9 bases. The trim removed 5 bases at V and 6 bases at J, leaving 8 bases unmatched. Per germline, CDR1 SGHTA and CDR2 FQGTGA. This CDR3 has 15 amino acids.

The V call is TRBV5-1, the J call TRBJ2-7; 7 bases are shared with TRBD1. The trim removed 4 bases at V and 4 bases at J, leaving 8 bases unmatched. The CDR3 is 14 residues long. Germline CDR1 is SGHRS and CDR2 is YFSETQ. CDR3: CASSPRDSIYEQYF. In DNA form, the CDR3 reads TGCGCCAGCAGCCCCCGGGACAGCATTTACGAGCAGTACTTC.

J is TRBJ2-1 and V is TRBV6-5, with 13 nucleotides matching TRBD2. The V and J ends lost 6 bases and 9 bases, in that order; junction bases with no gene match: 8. The CDR3 runs 15 residues. Per germline, CDR1 MNHEY and CDR2 SVGAGI. The CDR3 DNA is TGTGCCAGCAGCCCACTAGCGGGGGGGCGGGGTGAGCAGTTCTTC. Translating gives CASSPLAGGRGEQFF.

This chain's CDR3 is CSASDRGYQPQHF. CDR3 DNA: TGCAGTGCTAGTGATCGCGGATATCAGCCCCAGCATTTT. The chain carries TRBV20-1 and TRBJ1-5; D is unresolved. Germline CDR1 DFQATT, CDR2 SNEGSKA (reference sequence). With 3 bases removed from V and 5 bases from J, the gap between germline ends came to 11 bases. The CDR3 sequence is 13 residues long.

The chain is built from TRBV29-1 and TRBJ1-1; D is perhaps TRBD1 (5 bases). This CDR3 spans 13 amino acids. Germline V CDR1 and CDR2: SQVTM, ANQGSEA. Trimming left V 6 bases short and J 5 bases short, with 16 bases between. The CDR3 loop is CSVTGPAWTEAFF. DNA of the CDR3: TGCAGCGTAACGGGACCCGCATGGACTGAAGCTTTCTTT.

This clone was counted once. The chain is built from TRBV28 and TRBJ1-5, with D tentatively TRBD1 (6 bases). V was clipped by 7 bases and J by 1 base, with 14 bases between them. The CDR3 is 15 residues long. Germline assignment: CDR1 MDHEN and CDR2 SYDVKM. DNA for the CDR3: TGTGCCAGCACCCTAGGGGGAAGGAGCAATCAGCCCCAGCATTTT. Amino acid sequence: CASTLGGRSNQPQHF.

The chain is built from TRBV11-3 and TRBJ2-3; 9 nucleotides agree with TRBD1. This CDR3 has 17 amino acids. Per the germline V gene, CDR1 is SGHNT and CDR2 is YENEEA. V shed 5 bases, J shed 0 bases, and the junction held 9 bases outside the gene matches. CDR3 sequence (DNA): TGTGCCAGCAGCCACACATCGACAGGGGGGAGCACAGATACGCAGTATTTT. This gives the protein CASSHTSTGGSTDTQYF. The full variable domain, rest sourced from reference TRBV11-3 and TRBJ2-3, is EAGVVQSPRYKIIEKKQPVAFWCNPISGHNTLYWYLQNLGQGPELLIRYENEEAVDDSQLPKDRFSAERLKGVDSTLKIQPAELGDSAVYLCASSHTSTGGSTDTQYFGPGTRLTVL.

The V call is TRBV24-1, the J call TRBJ2-4; possibly TRBD1 for D (6 bases). V dropped 5 bases and J dropped 8 bases, with 12 bases sitting between them. CDR3 length: 13 residues. From germline, CDR1 is KGHDR and CDR2 SFDVKD. CDR3 loop: CATSGGHTDIQYF. CDR3 in DNA: TGTGCCACCAGTGGGGGACATACGGACATTCAGTACTTC.

This chain uses TRBV28 with TRBJ1-2; D is unresolved. Germline CDR1 reads MDHEN; CDR2 reads SYDVKM. The length of the CDR3 is 13 residues. Trimming removed 2 bases from V and 7 bases from J, with 11 bases in between. The CDR3 here is CASSLGRARGYTF. The DNA for the CDR3 is TGTGCCAGCAGTTTAGGGAGGGCTCGTGGCTACACCTTC.

The chain couples TRBV5-1 to TRBJ1-1, with D unresolved. Trimming took 2 bases from V and 1 from J, leaving 9 bases between them. There are 14 residues in the CDR3. Germline assignment: CDR1 SGHRS and CDR2 YFSETQ. The CDR3 sequence: CASSFGWTNTEAFF. Here the CDR3 DNA reads TGCGCCAGCAGCTTTGGTTGGACGAACACTGAAGCTTTCTTT.

The rearrangement uses TRBV14 and TRBJ1-6; perhaps TRBD1 as D (5 bases). Between the trimmed V and J ends, which lost 0 bases and 6 bases, there was a span of 12 bases. CDR3 length: 16 residues. Germline V gene lookup returns CDR1 SGHDN and CDR2 FVKESK. This chain's CDR3 is CASSQDPGLPNSPLHF. In nucleotides, the CDR3 is TGTGCCAGCAGCCAAGACCCGGGACTTCCTAATTCACCCCTCCACTTT.

This rearrangement joins TRBV6-5 to TRBJ1-2; tentative D call: TRBD1 (5 bases). The CDR3 totals 14 residues. V lost 5 bases to trimming and J lost 0 bases, with 10 bases between them. Germline V gene sequence: CDR1 MNHEY, CDR2 SVGAGI. The CDR3 sequence: CASSPGGSNYGYTF. For the CDR3, the DNA is TGTGCCAGCAGTCCGGGGGGATCTAACTATGGCTACACCTTC.

The V and J genes are TRBV19 and TRBJ2-7; TRBD1 matches at 7 bases. V lost 3 bases to trimming and J lost 5 bases; unmatched junction nucleotides: 10. The germline CDR1 and CDR2 sequences are LNHDA and SQIVND (reference sequence). The CDR3 extends over 15 amino acids. CDR3 coding DNA: TGTGCCAGTAGTATTGTATGGGACAGTACCCACGAGCAGTACTTC. This translates into CASSIVWDSTHEQYF.

The J gene is TRBJ2-7, the V gene TRBV7-8; TRBD2 might be the D (5 bases). V gave up 5 bases and J gave up 4 bases, with 18 bases separating them. In germline, CDR1 is SGHVS, CDR2 FQNEAQ. This CDR3 has 15 residues. This CDR3 reads CASSPPGKGSYEQYF. For the CDR3, the DNA is TGTGCCAGCAGCCCCCCCGGGAAGGGAAGTTACGAGCAGTACTTC.

The chain recombines TRBV4-1 with TRBJ2-7, with 7 bases fitting TRBD1. The length of the CDR3 is 20 residues. Germline CDR1 MGHRA, CDR2 YSYEKL. J gave up 0 bases and V 1 base, and 18 bases lay outside the gene matches. In DNA, the CDR3 is TGCGCCAGCAGCCAAGCATCGGTAGAGGGGGCCTTATCTCTCTCCTACGAGCAGTACTTC. Translating it yields CASSQASVEGALSLSYEQYF.

The chain carries TRBV10-2 and TRBJ1-5, with 8 bases that match TRBD1. CDR3 length equals 14 residues. CDR1 is WSHSY, CDR2 SAAADI, per germline. V was clipped by 3 bases and J by 6 bases; unmatched bases: 4. The CDR3, as DNA: TGCGCCAGCAGTGAACAGGGGGGGGGTCAGCCCCAGCATTTT. Residues: CASSEQGGGQPQHF.

The chain employs TRBV7-7 and TRBJ2-7, with 13 positions matching TRBD2. With V trimmed by 4 bases and J by 2 bases, 2 bases remained unmatched. From germline, CDR1 is SSHAT and CDR2 FNYEAQ (reference sequence). This CDR3 spans 15 amino acids. CDR3 residues: CASSSGLAGAYEQYF. As DNA, the CDR3 is TGTGCCAGCAGCTCTGGACTAGCGGGGGCCTACGAGCAGTACTTC.